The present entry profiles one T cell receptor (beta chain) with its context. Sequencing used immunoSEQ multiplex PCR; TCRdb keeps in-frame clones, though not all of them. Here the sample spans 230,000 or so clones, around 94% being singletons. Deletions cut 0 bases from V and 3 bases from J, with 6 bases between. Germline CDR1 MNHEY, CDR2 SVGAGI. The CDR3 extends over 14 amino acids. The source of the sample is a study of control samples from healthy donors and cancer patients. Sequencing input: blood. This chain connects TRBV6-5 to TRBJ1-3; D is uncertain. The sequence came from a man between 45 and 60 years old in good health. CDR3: CASSYSESGNTIYF. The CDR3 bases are TGTGCCAGCAGTTACTCCGAGAGTGGAAACACCATATATTTT.